This T cell receptor beta chain was profiled in a study of shared clonotypes between healthy human individuals (TCRdb year 2020). About the investigation overall: The cohort included a few men and a couple of women between 18 and 49 years of age. To increase sequencing depth and limit assay-specific biases, TCR repertoire library preparation and sequencing were carried out by different laboratories using diverse techniques. To estimate repertoire size and how much clonotype sharing occurs between individuals, the study deeply sequenced the blood TCR repertoires of several healthy adults. Between about 0.85 and 9.5 billion PBMCs per donor were obtained by leukapheresis. Per donor, three plates each were used for CD4 naive and CD4 memory, two for CD8 naive, and one for CD8 memory. Paper-wide results and their limitations: Larger estimated clonotype richness was generally found for naive subsets than for memory subsets. Across four donors, approximately 5% of naive CD4, roughly 3.8% of naive CD8, roughly 2.3% of memory CD4, and approximately 0.42% of memory CD8 clonotypes were shared. Based on pairwise subsampling, the degree of clonotype sharing among donors was expected to be affected by sequencing depth. Clonotypes shared by all four sorted-subset donors showed higher generation probabilities than non-shared clonotypes. Incomplete sequencing was indicated by rarefaction of sorted-subset datasets, despite the large sequencing depth. The genetic and exposure-history diversity represented was limited by the small number of donors. Sampling was restricted to blood, and TCR repertoires in tissue are likely to differ from TCR repertoires in blood.

The CDR3 numbers 15 residues from cysteine through phenylalanine. CDR3 DNA is the only sequence kept; it has 45 bases, read in frame from the first base. Per the germline V gene, SGHDT is the CDR1 and YYEEEE is the CDR2. Cut back by 4 bases and 1 base, the V and J ends lie 12 bases apart. The donors were healthy, HIV-negative adults who had no recently reported acute infections or vaccinations. All donors were Caucasian adults living in Nashville, Tennessee, USA. The CD8 memory samples were a combination of magnetically selected CD45RO+ cells and CCR7-negative CD45RA+ effector memory (TemRA) cells. Blood was collected by leukapheresis, and PBMCs were isolated by Ficoll-Histopaque density gradient centrifugation and then cryopreserved in liquid nitrogen vapor phase. Analytical flow cytometry was used to check the purity and quantity of every magnetically sorted T cell population. Genomic DNA was isolated from every sorted fraction and measured by UV absorbance on a Nanodrop 2000c.

With respect to this clone: Its antigen remains undetermined. No qualities accompany the bases; no much larger clone lies one base away.

Using the deep immunoSEQ assay, TCR CDR3 regions were amplified from genomic DNA by multiplex PCR. Extracted genomic DNA from each cell subset was spread evenly across all wells of several immunoSEQ 96-well plates, with each plate serving as a replicate. For sorted subsets, each replicate PCR was loaded with roughly 190 ng genomic DNA, equivalent to 30,000 or so T cell genomes. Purified libraries were measured with a Qubit 3.0 fluorometer, size-checked on a Bioanalyzer 2100, and measured again with the KAPA Library Quantification kit. Every immunoSEQ 96-well plate was sequenced on a dedicated single-read 150-cycle Illumina NextSeq 550 flow cell. From the authors' description of their analysis: Because the immunoSEQ output held only junctional sequences and lacked quality scores, the filtering could not match the filtering applied to full-length reads. Sequences were annotated with PyIR, a Python wrapper for IgBLAST v1.9, using IMGT germline references to assign V/J genes and CDR3. Reads with weak V/J assignments (E-value above 1e-6), missing CDR3, stop codons, out-of-frame junctions, or ambiguous translated residues were removed. V3J clonotypes were defined as sequences sharing the same inferred V gene, J gene, and CDR3 amino acid sequence. Percentage overlap between repertoires was calculated by dividing the number of shared unique clonotypes by the size of the smaller repertoire. Three approaches were used to assess repertoire richness: RTK rarefaction, the Chao1 estimator, and Recon v2.1 estimates of unobserved clonotypes. For all TCRbeta clonotypes obtained by the gDNA method from four donors, generation probabilities were computed with OLGA. Not all clones reach the TCRdb copy of this immuneACCESS table, which keeps in-frame sequences only. Checked studies attribute under half of the gap to unresolved V genes and leave the rest unexplained. V, J and clone size are taken as reported in that table, and D and trimming were inferred from the DNA itself. Recorded for this sample are some 100,000 clones; over 65% of them occurred a single time. Of the sample, roughly 23% falls within the top ten clones.

The sequence was collected from a woman in her twenties or thirties in good health. The rearranged segments are TRBV5-6 and TRBJ2-1, with no confident D gene call. The sample taken for sequencing was memory CD8+ T cells sorted from blood. The cell subset or site label of this sample denotes: CD45RO+ cells pooled with CCR7-negative TemRA cells. The CDR3 reads as follows: CASSLNYVSYNEQFF. The base sequence is TGTGCCAGCAGCCTGAACTATGTGTCCTACAATGAGCAGTTCTTC.